A selection of T cell receptor beta chains follows, all from one sample in a study of T cells in Graves' hyperthyroidism and ophthalmopathy. One entry per CDR3 protein results from TCRdb running MiXCR on the multiplex PCR reads. The data contain fewer than 800,000 distinct CDR3 sequences, 16% of them singletons. Sequencing was done on a sample of blood. These receptor sequences come from a young man with Graves' hyperthyroidism. The CDR3 runs from the conserved cysteine through the conserved F or W. Each record gives: clone size, J gene, D gene, V gene, CDR3 DNA, CDR3 protein. The D gene is left open where the match is weak. Clone size appears in some rows only: once, few, many, or a class for an expanded clone.

abundance: many
j_gene: TRBJ2-2
d_gene: TRBD1
v_gene: TRBV7-9
CDR3nt: TGTGCCAGCAGCTTACTCGGGACAGCGGCGAACACCGGGGAGCTGTTTTTT
CDR3aa: CASSLLGTAANTGELFF

abundance: NA
j_gene: TRBJ2-7
d_gene: NA
v_gene: TRBV4-3
CDR3nt: TGCGCCAGCAGCCAAGAAGAGGCAGCTACCTACGAGCAGTACTTC
CDR3aa: CASSQEEAATYEQYF

abundance: NA
j_gene: TRBJ2-3
d_gene: TRBD2
v_gene: TRBV7-8
CDR3nt: TGTGCCAGCAGCGTATTCGGGACTAGCGGGAGTACGCAGTATTTT
CDR3aa: CASSVFGTSGSTQYF

abundance: few
j_gene: TRBJ1-1
d_gene: NA
v_gene: TRBV7-3
CDR3nt: TGTGCCAGCAGCTTAAACAGGGCTGCGGGAGAAGCTTTCTTT
CDR3aa: CASSLNRAAGEAFF

abundance: few
j_gene: TRBJ2-2
d_gene: NA
v_gene: TRBV6-1
CDR3nt: TGTGCCAGCAGAAATGGAGCCGGGGAGCTGTTTTTT
CDR3aa: CASRNGAGELFF

abundance: few
j_gene: TRBJ1-1
d_gene: TRBD1
v_gene: TRBV6-1
CDR3nt: TGTGCCAGCAGTACGGGGACAGGGGTGAGTGAAGCTTTCTTT
CDR3aa: CASSTGTGVSEAFF

abundance: few
j_gene: TRBJ2-7
d_gene: NA
v_gene: TRBV3-1
CDR3nt: TGTGCCAGCAGCCAGGCAGGGGACTACGAGCAGTACTTC
CDR3aa: CASSQAGDYEQYF

abundance: NA
j_gene: TRBJ2-1
d_gene: TRBD2
v_gene: TRBV18
CDR3nt: TGTGCCAGCTCACCAAGCGGGAGCTTACCACCTCATGAGCAGTTCTTC
CDR3aa: CASSPSGSLPPHEQFF

abundance: many
j_gene: TRBJ2-7
d_gene: NA
v_gene: TRBV28
CDR3nt: TGTGCCAGCGAAGGGGGGATCTACGAGCAGTACTTC
CDR3aa: CASEGGIYEQYF

abundance: many
j_gene: TRBJ2-7
d_gene: NA
v_gene: TRBV6-1
CDR3nt: TGTGCCAGCCACGATGAGGGGTCGACCTACGAGCAGTACTTC
CDR3aa: CASHDEGSTYEQYF

abundance: NA
j_gene: TRBJ2-5
d_gene: TRBD2
v_gene: TRBV5-1
CDR3nt: TGCGCCAGCAGCTTGGTCGCTAGCGGGATAGGGGAGACCCAGTACTTC
CDR3aa: CASSLVASGIGETQYF

abundance: NA
j_gene: TRBJ2-1
d_gene: NA
v_gene: TRBV28
CDR3nt: TGTGCCAGCAGTTCCTCGCAGTGGAGCTCCTACAATGAGCAGTTCTTC
CDR3aa: CASSSSQWSSYNEQFF

abundance: many
j_gene: TRBJ2-5
d_gene: NA
v_gene: TRBV12-3/TRBV12-4
CDR3nt: TGTGCCAGCTCCTCACACGGCGTTGGACAAGAGACCCAGTACTTC
CDR3aa: CASSSHGVGQETQYF

abundance: few
j_gene: TRBJ2-3
d_gene: NA
v_gene: TRBV29-1
CDR3nt: TGCAGCGTTGAAGGTGTGACAGATACGCAGTATTTT
CDR3aa: CSVEGVTDTQYF

abundance: NA
j_gene: TRBJ2-7
d_gene: TRBD1
v_gene: TRBV30
CDR3nt: TGTGCCTGGGGACTTCCGGACAGGGGGTACTACGAGCAGTACTTC
CDR3aa: CAWGLPDRGYYEQYF

abundance: NA
j_gene: TRBJ2-7
d_gene: NA
v_gene: TRBV4-3
CDR3nt: TGCGCCAGCAGCCAATCCGGGGGTGGGTACGAGCAGTACTTC
CDR3aa: CASSQSGGGYEQYF

abundance: many
j_gene: TRBJ2-2
d_gene: NA
v_gene: TRBV2
CDR3nt: TGTGCCAGCATGCGGTCAGGGCGGGCCGGGGAGCTGTTTTTT
CDR3aa: CASMRSGRAGELFF

abundance: NA
j_gene: TRBJ2-3
d_gene: NA
v_gene: TRBV2
CDR3nt: TGTGCCTGGAGTGAAGGGAACACAGATACGCAGTATTTT
CDR3aa: CAWSEGNTDTQYF

abundance: many
j_gene: TRBJ2-1
d_gene: TRBD2
v_gene: TRBV30
CDR3nt: TGTGCCTGGGCGAGCGGGAGCTCCTACAATGAGCAGTTCTTC
CDR3aa: CAWASGSSYNEQFF

abundance: NA
j_gene: TRBJ2-5
d_gene: TRBD2
v_gene: TRBV15
CDR3nt: TGTGCCACCAGCAGAGGAAAGGGTGGATCTAGCGGGGCGTACTTC
CDR3aa: CATSRGKGGSSGAYF

abundance: many
j_gene: TRBJ2-1
d_gene: NA
v_gene: TRBV11-2
CDR3nt: TGTGCCAGCAGCTTAGATGGTCGCGAAACCTACAATGAGCAGTTCTTC
CDR3aa: CASSLDGRETYNEQFF

abundance: few
j_gene: TRBJ2-6
d_gene: NA
v_gene: TRBV15
CDR3nt: TGTGCCACCAGCAGAGGCGGGGTTCACTCTGGGGCCAACGTCCTGACTTTC
CDR3aa: CATSRGGVHSGANVLTF

abundance: many
j_gene: TRBJ2-5
d_gene: NA
v_gene: TRBV12-3/TRBV12-4
CDR3nt: TGTGCCAGCAGTTTAGCTCCAGGGGACCGGGAGACCCAGTACTTC
CDR3aa: CASSLAPGDRETQYF

abundance: NA
j_gene: TRBJ2-5
d_gene: NA
v_gene: TRBV6-1
CDR3nt: TGTGCCAGCAGCCTTGGGATTACGAAGGAGACCCAGTACTTC
CDR3aa: CASSLGITKETQYF